The sequence of this T cell receptor beta chain was determined in a study of cytomegalovirus exposure and HLA in healthy donors. This CDR3 spans 15 amino acids. Germline CDR1 and CDR2: SGHRS and YFSETQ. Trimming took off 2 bases at V and 2 bases at J, with 12 bases between the two ends. The PCR employed 60 Vbeta primers together with 13 Jbeta primers. Produced via immunoSEQ multiplex PCR; TCRdb's table is partial and in-frame only. The repertoire consists of approximately 150,000 clones, with approximately 80% occurring once and the leading ten covering around 4%. The study's findings and limits: CMV serostatus was the only recorded immune exposure for donors. Earlier analysis found most TCR beta V segments productive about 87% or about 30% of the time.

Comments on this clone: Its antigen is unknown.

V and J are TRBV5-1 and TRBJ2-3; D is unresolved. The sample taken for sequencing was PBMCs. This receptor was identified in a man in his forties or fifties in good health and CMV-seronegative. The CDR3 DNA is TGCGCCAGCAGCTTTACGGTCATCCACACAGATACGCAGTATTTT. Amino acids: CASSFTVIHTDTQYF.